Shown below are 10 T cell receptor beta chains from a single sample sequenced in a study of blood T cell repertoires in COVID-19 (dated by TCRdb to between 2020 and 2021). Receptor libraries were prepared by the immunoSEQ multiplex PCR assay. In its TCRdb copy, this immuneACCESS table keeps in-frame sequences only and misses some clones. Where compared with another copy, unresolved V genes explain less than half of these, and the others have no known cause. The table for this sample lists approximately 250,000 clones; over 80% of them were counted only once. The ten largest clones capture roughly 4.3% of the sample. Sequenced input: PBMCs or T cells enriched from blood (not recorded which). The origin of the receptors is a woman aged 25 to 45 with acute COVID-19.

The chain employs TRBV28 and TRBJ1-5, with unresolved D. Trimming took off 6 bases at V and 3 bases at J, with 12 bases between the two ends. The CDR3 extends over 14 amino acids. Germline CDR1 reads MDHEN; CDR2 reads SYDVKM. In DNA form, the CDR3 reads TGTGCCAGCAGACCACCTGACATCAATCAGCCCCAGCATTTT. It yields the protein CASRPPDINQPQHF.

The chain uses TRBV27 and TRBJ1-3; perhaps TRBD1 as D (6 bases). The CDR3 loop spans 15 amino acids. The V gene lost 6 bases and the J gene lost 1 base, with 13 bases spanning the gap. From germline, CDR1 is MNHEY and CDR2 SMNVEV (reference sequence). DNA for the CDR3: TGTGCCAGCAGATTACCAGGGGCGTCTGGAAACACCATATATTTT. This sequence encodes CASRLPGASGNTIYF.

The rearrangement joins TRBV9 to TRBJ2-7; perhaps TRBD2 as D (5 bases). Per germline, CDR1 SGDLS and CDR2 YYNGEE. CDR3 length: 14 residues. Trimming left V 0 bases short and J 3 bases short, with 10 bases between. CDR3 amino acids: CASSVDAEGYEQYF. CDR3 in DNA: TGTGCCAGCAGCGTAGACGCAGAGGGCTACGAGCAGTACTTC.

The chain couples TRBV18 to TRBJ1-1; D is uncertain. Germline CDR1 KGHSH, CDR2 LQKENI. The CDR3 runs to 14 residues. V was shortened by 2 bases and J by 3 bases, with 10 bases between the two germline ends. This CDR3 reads CASSPTSGDTEAFF. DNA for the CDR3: TGTGCCAGCTCACCAACGTCCGGGGACACTGAAGCTTTCTTT.

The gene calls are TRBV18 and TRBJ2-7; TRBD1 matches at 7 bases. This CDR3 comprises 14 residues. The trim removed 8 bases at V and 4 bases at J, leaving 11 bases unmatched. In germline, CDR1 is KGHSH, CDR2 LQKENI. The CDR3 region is CASTERQGVYEQYF. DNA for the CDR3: TGTGCCAGCACCGAGCGGCAGGGGGTTTACGAGCAGTACTTC.

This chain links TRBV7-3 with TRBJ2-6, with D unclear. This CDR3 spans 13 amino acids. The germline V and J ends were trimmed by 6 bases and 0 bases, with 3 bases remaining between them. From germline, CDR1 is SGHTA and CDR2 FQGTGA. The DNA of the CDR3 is TGTGCCAGCAGTAACTCTGGGGCCAACGTCCTGACTTTC. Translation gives CASSNSGANVLTF.

As DNA, the CDR3 is TGCGCCAGCAGCTTATTGGACAGGGCGCTTGAAGCTTTCTTT. Translated, it gives CASSLLDRALEAFF. The chain combines TRBV5-1 with TRBJ1-1; 8 bases match TRBD1. The length of the CDR3 is 14 residues. Germline CDR1 reads SGHRS; CDR2 reads YFSETQ. With 2 bases clipped from V and 7 bases from J, the junction kept 7 bases outside the gene matches.

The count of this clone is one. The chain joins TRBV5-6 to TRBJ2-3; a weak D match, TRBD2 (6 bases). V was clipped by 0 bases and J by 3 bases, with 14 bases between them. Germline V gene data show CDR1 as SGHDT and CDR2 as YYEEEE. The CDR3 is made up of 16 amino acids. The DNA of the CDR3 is TGTGCCAGCAGCTTGGTGCTGGGCGGAGGGACAGATACGCAGTATTTT. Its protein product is CASSLVLGGGTDTQYF.

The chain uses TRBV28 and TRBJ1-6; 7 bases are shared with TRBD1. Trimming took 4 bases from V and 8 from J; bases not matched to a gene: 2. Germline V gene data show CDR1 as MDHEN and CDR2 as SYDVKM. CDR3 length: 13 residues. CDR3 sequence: CASSSGGHSPLHF. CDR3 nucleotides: TGTGCCAGCAGTTCAGGGGGTCATTCACCCCTCCACTTT.

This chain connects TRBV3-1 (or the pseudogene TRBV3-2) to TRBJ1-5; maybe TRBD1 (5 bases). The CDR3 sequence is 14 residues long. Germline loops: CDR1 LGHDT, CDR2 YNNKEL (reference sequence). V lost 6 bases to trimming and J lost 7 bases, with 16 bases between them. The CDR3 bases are TGTGCCAGCAGTCCCTCGGGGGGAGGGCAGCCCCAGCATTTT. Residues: CASSPSGGGQPQHF.